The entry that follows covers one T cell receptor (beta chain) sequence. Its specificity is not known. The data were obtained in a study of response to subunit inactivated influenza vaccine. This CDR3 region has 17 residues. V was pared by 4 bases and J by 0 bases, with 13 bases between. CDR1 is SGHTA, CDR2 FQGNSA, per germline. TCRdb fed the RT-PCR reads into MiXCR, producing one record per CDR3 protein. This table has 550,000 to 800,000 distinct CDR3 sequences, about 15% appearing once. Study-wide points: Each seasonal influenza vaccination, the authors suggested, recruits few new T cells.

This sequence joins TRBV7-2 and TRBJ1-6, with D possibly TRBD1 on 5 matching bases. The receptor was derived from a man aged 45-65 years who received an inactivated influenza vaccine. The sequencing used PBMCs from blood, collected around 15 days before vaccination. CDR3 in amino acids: CASSSLRRGSYNSPLHF. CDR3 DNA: TGTGCCAGCAGCTCTTTGAGGAGGGGCTCCTATAATTCACCCCTCCACTTT.